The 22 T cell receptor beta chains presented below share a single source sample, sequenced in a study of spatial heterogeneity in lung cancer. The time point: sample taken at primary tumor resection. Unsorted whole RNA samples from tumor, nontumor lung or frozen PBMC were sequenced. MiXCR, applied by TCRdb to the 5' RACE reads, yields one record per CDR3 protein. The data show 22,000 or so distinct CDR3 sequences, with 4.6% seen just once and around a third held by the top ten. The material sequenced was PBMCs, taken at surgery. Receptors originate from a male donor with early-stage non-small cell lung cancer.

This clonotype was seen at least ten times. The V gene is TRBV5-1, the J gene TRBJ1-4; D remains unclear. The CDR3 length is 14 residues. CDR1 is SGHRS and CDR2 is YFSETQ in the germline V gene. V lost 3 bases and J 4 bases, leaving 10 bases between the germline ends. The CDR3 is CASSSRAFNEKLFF. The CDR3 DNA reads TGCGCCAGCAGCTCGCGGGCTTTTAATGAAAAACTGTTTTTT.

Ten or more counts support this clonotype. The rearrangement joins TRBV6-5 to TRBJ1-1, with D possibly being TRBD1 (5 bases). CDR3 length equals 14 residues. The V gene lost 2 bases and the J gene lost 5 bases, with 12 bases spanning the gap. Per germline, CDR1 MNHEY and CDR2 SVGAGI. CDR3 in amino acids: CASSYRGAGTEAFF. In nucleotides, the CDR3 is TGTGCCAGCAGTTACCGGGGCGCGGGGACTGAAGCTTTCTTT.

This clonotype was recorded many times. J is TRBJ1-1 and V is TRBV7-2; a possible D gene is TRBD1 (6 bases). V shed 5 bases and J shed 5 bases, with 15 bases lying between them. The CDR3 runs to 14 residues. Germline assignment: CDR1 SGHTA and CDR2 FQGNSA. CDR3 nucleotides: TGTGCCAGCAGCGCGAACTCAGGGGAGACTGAAGCTTTCTTT. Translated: CASSANSGETEAFF.

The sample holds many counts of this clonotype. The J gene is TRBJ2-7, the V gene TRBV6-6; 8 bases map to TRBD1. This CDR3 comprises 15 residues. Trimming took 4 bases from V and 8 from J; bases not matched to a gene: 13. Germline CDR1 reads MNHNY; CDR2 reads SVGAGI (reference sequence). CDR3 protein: CASSFSGQVPRQQYF. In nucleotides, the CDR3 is TGTGCCAGCAGTTTTTCGGGACAGGTACCCCGGCAGCAGTACTTC.

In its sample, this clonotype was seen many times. DNA for the CDR3: TGTGCCAGCAGCTTTCCCGACAGGGTGTATGGCTACACCTTC. Protein: CASSFPDRVYGYTF. The rearrangement links TRBV7-9 to TRBJ1-2; 7 nucleotides align to TRBD1. V shed 3 bases, J shed 5 bases, and the junction held 6 bases outside the gene matches. This CDR3 contains 14 residues. CDR1 is SEHNR, CDR2 FQNEAQ, per germline (reference sequence).

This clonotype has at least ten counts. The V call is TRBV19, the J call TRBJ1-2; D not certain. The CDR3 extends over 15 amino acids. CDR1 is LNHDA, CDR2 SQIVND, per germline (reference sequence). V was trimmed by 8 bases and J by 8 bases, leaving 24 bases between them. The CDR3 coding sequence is TGTGCCAGTTCGGGGATAGGACGGCTTATGGAGGGCTACACCTTC. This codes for CASSGIGRLMEGYTF. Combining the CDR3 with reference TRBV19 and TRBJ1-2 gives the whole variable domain DGGITQSPKYLFRKEGQNVTLSCEQNLNHDAMYWYRQDPGQGLRLIYYSQIVNDFQKGDIAEGYSVSREKKESFPLTVTSAQKNPTAFYLCASSGIGRLMEGYTFGSGTRLTVV.

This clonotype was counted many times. The CDR3 nucleotides read TGTGCCAGCAGTCCCCGGGGCAGGGGACTACTGGGGGAAACTGAAGCTTTCTTT. As protein: CASSPRGRGLLGETEAFF. The chain has TRBV27 and TRBJ1-1; perhaps TRBD1 as D (6 bases). V was cut by 5 bases and J by 5 bases, with 27 bases left in between. The germline CDR1 and CDR2 sequences are MNHEY and SMNVEV (reference sequence). The CDR3 covers 18 residues.

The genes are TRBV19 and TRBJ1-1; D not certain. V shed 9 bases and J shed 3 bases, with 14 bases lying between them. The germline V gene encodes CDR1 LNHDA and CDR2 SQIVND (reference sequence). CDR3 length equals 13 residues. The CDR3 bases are TGTGCCAGCCAGGCGTCAGGCCACACTGAAGCTTTCTTT. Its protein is CASQASGHTEAFF.

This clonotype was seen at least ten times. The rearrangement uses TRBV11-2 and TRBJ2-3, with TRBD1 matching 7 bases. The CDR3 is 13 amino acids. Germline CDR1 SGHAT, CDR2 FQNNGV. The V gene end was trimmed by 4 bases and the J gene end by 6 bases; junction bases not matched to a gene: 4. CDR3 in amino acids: CASSSDRADTQYF. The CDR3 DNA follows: TGTGCCAGCAGCTCCGACAGGGCTGATACGCAGTATTTT.

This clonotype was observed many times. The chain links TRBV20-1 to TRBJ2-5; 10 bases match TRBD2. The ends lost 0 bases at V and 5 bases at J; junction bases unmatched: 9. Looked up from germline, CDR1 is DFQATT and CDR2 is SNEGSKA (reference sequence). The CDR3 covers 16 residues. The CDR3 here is CSARDFSGGILETQYF. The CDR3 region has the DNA TGCAGTGCTAGAGACTTTAGCGGGGGGATTCTCGAGACCCAGTACTTC.

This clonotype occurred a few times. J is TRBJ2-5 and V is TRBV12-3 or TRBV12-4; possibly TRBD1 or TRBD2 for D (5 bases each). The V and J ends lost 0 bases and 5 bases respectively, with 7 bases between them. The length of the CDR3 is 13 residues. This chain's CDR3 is CASSLAWGETQYF. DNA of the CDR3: TGTGCCAGCAGTTTAGCATGGGGGGAGACCCAGTACTTC.

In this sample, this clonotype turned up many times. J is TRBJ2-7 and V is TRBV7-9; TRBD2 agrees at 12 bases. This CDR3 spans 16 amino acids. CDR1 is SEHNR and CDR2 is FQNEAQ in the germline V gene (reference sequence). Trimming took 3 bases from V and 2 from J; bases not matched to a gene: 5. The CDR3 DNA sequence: TGTGCCAGCAGCTTGGGGACTAGCGGGTCCCCCTACGAGCAGTACTTC. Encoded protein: CASSLGTSGSPYEQYF.

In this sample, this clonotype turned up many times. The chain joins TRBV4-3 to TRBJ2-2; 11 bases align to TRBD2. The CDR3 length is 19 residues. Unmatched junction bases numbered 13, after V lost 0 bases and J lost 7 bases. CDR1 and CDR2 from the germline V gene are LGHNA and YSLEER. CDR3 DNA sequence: TGCGCCAGCAGCCAAGATCTGGTACTAGCGGGAGAAGTAAACGGGGAGCTGTTTTTT. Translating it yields CASSQDLVLAGEVNGELFF.

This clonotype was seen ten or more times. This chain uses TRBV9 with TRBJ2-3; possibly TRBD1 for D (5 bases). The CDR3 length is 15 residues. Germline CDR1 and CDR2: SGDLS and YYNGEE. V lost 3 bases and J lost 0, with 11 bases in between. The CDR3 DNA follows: TGTGCCAGCAGCGCCATTCGGACAAGCACAGATACGCAGTATTTT. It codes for CASSAIRTSTDTQYF.

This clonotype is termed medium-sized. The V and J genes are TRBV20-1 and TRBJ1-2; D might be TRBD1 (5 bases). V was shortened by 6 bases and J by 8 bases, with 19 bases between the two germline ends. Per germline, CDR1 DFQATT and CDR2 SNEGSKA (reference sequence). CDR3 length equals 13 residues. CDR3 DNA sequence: TGCAGTGCCCCCTTCACGGGGGGGGACGGCTACACCTTC. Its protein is CSAPFTGGDGYTF.

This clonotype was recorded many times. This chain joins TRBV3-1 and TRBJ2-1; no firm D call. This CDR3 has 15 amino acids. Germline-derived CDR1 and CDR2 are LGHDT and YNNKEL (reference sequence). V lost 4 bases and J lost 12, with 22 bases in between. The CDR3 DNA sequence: TGTGCCAGCAGCCTGCAAGCGCGGAAGTCAGAGCGGCAGTTCTTC. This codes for CASSLQARKSERQFF.

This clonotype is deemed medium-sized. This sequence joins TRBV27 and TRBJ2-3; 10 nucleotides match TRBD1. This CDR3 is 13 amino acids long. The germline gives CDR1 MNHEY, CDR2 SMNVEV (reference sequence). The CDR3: CSVGTGVPDTQYF. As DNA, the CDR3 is TGTTCAGTTGGGACAGGGGTGCCAGATACGCAGTATTTT.

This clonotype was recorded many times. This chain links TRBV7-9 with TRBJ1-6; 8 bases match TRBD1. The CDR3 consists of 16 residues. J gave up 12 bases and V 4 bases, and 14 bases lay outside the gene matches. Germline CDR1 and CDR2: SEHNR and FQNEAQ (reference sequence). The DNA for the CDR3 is TGTGCCAGCAGCTCAACAGGACAGGGATCGGGGAAACCCCTCCACTTT. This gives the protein CASSSTGQGSGKPLHF.

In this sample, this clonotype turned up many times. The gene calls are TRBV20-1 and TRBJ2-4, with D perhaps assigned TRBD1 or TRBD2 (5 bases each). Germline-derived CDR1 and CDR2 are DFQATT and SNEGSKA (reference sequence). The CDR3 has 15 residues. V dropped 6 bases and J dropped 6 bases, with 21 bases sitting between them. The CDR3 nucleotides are TGCAGTGCCGAGGAATTTATGGGGGTGGGAAACATTCAGTACTTC. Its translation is CSAEEFMGVGNIQYF.

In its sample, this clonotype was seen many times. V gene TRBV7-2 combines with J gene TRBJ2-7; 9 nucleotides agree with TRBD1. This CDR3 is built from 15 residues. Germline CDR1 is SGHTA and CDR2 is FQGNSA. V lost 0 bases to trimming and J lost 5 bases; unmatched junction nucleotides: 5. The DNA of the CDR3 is TGTGCCAGCAGCTTAGCTCGGGACAGGGCCAACGAGCAGTACTTC. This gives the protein CASSLARDRANEQYF.

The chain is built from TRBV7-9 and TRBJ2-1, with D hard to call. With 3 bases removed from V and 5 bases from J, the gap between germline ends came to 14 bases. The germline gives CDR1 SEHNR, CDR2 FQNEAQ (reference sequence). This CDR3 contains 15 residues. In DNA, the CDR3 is TGTGCCAGCAGCTTGTTAGGAGTTCAGAACAATGAGCAGTTCTTC. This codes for CASSLLGVQNNEQFF.

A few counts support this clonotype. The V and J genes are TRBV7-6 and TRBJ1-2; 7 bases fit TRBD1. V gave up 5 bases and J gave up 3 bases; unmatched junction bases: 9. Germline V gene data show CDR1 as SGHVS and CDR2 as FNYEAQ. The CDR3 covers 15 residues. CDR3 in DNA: TGTGCCAGCAGCGCCAGACAGGGACCCTACTATGGCTACACCTTC. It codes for CASSARQGPYYGYTF.